These 7 T cell receptor beta chains came from one sample sequenced in a study of PD-1 blockade in classical Hodgkin lymphoma. Measured with immunoSEQ multiplex PCR; TCRdb has only the in-frame clones, and not every one. In the table there are 40,000 to 60,000 clones, around 75% of which are singletons. The patients all showed relapse after autologous stem cell transplantation, while their brentuximab vedotin exposure varied. The sample consisted of peripheral blood mononuclear cells (PBMCs), taken before the second cycle of nivolumab. The source of these receptors is a human donor with classical Hodgkin lymphoma.

This clone was picked up a small number of times. The rearrangement joins TRBV21-1 to TRBJ1-2; the DNA was not used to check the table's D call, TRBD1. TRBV21-1 is a pseudogene. The CDR3 length is 15 residues. The CDR3 DNA reads as TGTGCCAGCAGCTCACGATTGACAGGGGCGAATGGCTACACCTTC. It yields the protein CASSSRLTGANGYTF.

The chain is built from TRBV30 and TRBJ2-6, with TRBD1 as a possible D gene (7 bases). V was pared by 3 bases and J by 0 bases, with 18 bases between. The CDR3 covers 18 residues. The V gene's germline CDR1 is GTSNPN and CDR2 SVGIG (reference sequence). The CDR3 DNA reads TGTGCCTGGAGAGTGCGGGCAGGGGGGATCTCTGGGGCCAACGTCCTGACTTTC. Amino acid sequence: CAWRVRAGGISGANVLTF.

J is TRBJ2-7 and V is TRBV27; D gene unclear. Germline V gives CDR1 MNHEY, CDR2 SMNVEV (reference sequence). The CDR3 covers 15 residues. V was trimmed by 0 bases and J by 5 bases, leaving 14 bases between them. The CDR3: CASSLSAGVAHEQYF. The CDR3 DNA reads as TGTGCCAGCAGTTTATCGGCAGGAGTGGCGCACGAGCAGTACTTC.

V gene TRBV7-3 combines with J gene TRBJ2-3, with 8 bases that match TRBD2. The V segment lost 5 bases and the J segment 1 base; nucleotides outside the gene matches: 8. CDR1 SGHTA and CDR2 FQGTGA come from the germline V gene. The CDR3 is 16 amino acids. The CDR3 loop is CASSPMSGSGTDTQYF. CDR3 in DNA: TGTGCCAGCAGCCCCATGAGCGGGAGCGGCACAGATACGCAGTATTTT.

J is TRBJ2-5 and V is TRBV4-1; D is unresolved. This CDR3 region has 14 residues. Germline CDR1 is MGHRA and CDR2 is YSYEKL. Trimming shortened V by 4 bases and J by 1 base, and 10 bases separated the two germline ends. CDR3 sequence: CASSPQPFQETQYF. The DNA for the CDR3 is TGCGCCAGCAGCCCCCAGCCGTTCCAAGAGACCCAGTACTTC.

The chain joins TRBV18 to TRBJ2-3, with D maybe TRBD1 (6 bases). This CDR3 contains 14 residues. CDR1 is KGHSH and CDR2 is LQKENI in the germline V gene. The V gene lost 4 bases and the J gene lost 6 bases, with 14 bases spanning the gap. The CDR3 DNA reads as TGTGCCAGCTCACGTCAGGGGAGCGCGGATACGCAGTATTTT. Translated: CASSRQGSADTQYF.

The V call is TRBV18, the J call TRBJ1-2; D possibly corresponds to TRBD1 (5 bases). The CDR3 is 15 amino acids. Trimming took 3 bases from V and 7 from J, leaving 18 bases between them. Germline V gives CDR1 KGHSH, CDR2 LQKENI. The CDR3 sequence: CASSPGGSPHFGYTF. The CDR3 coding sequence is TGTGCCAGCTCACCCGGGGGAAGCCCCCATTTTGGCTACACCTTC.